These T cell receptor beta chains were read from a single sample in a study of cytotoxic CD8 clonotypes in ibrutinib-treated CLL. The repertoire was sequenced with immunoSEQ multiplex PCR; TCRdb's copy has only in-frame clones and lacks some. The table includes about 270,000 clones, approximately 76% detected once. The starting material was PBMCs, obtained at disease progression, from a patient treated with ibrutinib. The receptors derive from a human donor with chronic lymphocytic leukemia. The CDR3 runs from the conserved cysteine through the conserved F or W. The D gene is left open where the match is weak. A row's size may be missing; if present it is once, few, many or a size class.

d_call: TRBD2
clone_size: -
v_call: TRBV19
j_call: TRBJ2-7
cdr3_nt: TGTGCCAGTGGTACCGGGACTAACCTTTACGAGCAGTACTTC
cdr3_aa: CASGTGTNLYEQYF

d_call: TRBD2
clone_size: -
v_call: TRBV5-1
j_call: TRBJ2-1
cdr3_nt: TGCGCCAGCAGCTTGTTGGCGGGAGGGGTCCATGAGCAGTTCTTC
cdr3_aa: CASSLLAGGVHEQFF

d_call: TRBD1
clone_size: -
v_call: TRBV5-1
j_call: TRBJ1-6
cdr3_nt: TGCGCCAGCAGCGTCGGGACAGGCCCTTCATGGGGTTCACCCCTCCACTTT
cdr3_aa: CASSVGTGPSWGSPLHF

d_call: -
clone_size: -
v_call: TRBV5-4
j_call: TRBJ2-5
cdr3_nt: TGTGCCAGCAGCCCGACGCTCGGGTACCAAGAGACCCAGTACTTC
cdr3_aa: CASSPTLGYQETQYF

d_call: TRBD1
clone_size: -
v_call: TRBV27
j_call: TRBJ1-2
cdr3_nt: TGTGCCAGCAGTTCCCTAACAGGGGGAGGCTATGGCTACACCTTC
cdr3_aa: CASSSLTGGGYGYTF

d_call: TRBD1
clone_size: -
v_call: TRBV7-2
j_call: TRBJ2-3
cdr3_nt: TGTGCCAGCAGCCGGGACAGGGGAAGAAATACGCAGTATTTT
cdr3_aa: CASSRDRGRNTQYF

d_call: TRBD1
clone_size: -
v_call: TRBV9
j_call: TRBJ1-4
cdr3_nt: TGTGCCAGCAGCGCAAGAGACAGGGTTCGTCGAGAAAAACTGTTTTTT
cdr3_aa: CASSARDRVRREKLFF

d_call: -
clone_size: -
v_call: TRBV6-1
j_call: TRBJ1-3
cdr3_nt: TGTGCCAGCAGTGAATGGTCAGGCTCTGGAAACACCATATATTTT
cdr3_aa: CASSEWSGSGNTIYF

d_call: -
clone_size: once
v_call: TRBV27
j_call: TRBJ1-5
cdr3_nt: TGTGCCAGCAGTTTATTATACGAGGGGCGGATGCCCCAGCATTTT
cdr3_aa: CASSLLYEGRMPQHF

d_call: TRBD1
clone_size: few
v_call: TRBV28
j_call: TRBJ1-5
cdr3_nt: TGTGCCAGCAGGGGGACAGTGGGCAATCAGCCCCAGCATTTT
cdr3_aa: CASRGTVGNQPQHF

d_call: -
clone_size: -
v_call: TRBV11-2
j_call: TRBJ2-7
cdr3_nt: TGTGCCAGCAGCTCCACAGGGACCTACGAGCAGTACTTC
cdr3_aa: CASSSTGTYEQYF

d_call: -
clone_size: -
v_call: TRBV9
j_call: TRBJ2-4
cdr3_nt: TGTGCCAGCAGCCTCACGGCGGGAAACATTCAGTACTTC
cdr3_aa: CASSLTAGNIQYF

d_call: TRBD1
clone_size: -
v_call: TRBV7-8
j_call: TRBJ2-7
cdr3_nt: TGTGCCAGCAGCTCCCCCGACAGGGCCGACTCCTACGAGCAGTACTTC
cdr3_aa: CASSSPDRADSYEQYF

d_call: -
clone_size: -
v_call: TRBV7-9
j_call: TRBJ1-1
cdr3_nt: TGTGCCAGCAGCTTAGATGGGACAACTGAAGCTTTCTTT
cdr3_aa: CASSLDGTTEAFF

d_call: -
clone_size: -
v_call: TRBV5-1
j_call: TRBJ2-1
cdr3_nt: TGCGCCAGCAGCTTGGGGGGGTTCGGCAATGAGCAGTTCTTC
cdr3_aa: CASSLGGFGNEQFF

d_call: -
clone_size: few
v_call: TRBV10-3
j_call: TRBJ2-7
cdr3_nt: TGTGCCATCACAACAGGGCGCTACGAGCAGTACTTC
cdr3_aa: CAITTGRYEQYF

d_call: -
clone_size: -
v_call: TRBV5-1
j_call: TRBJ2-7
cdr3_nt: TGCGCCAGCAGCTTGGGCCCAGGAACACACTCCTACGAGCAGTACTTC
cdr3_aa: CASSLGPGTHSYEQYF